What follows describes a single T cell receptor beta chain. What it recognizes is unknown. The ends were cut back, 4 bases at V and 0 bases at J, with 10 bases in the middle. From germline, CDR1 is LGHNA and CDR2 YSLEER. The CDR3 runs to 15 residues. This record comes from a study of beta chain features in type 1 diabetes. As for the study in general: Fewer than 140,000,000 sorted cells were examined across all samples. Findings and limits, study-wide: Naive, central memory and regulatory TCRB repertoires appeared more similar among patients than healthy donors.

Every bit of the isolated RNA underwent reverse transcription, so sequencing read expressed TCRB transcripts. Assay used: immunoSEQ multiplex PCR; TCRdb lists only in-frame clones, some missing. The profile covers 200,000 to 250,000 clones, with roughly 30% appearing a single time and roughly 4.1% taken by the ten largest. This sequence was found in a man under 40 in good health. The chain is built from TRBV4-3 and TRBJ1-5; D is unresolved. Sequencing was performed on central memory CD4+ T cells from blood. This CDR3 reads CASSPRRLSNQPQHF. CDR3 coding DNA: TGCGCCAGCAGCCCCCGAAGGCTTAGCAATCAGCCCCAGCATTTT.